This is a list of T cell receptor beta chains from one sample in a study of shared clonotypes between healthy human individuals. Sequencing used immunoSEQ multiplex PCR; TCRdb keeps in-frame clones, though not all of them. This sample has 2 million to 2.5 million clones, with more than 85% found just once. Sequenced: naive CD4+ T cells from PBMCs. Receptors were obtained from a man in his late teens or twenties in good health. Some clones in this sample may be carry-over from other donors' samples. The CDR3 runs from the conserved cysteine through the conserved F or W.

j_call | v_call | cdr3_aa
TRBJ2-2 | TRBV11-2 | CASSSLMGQNTGELFF
TRBJ1-1 | TRBV19 | CASSQRDTEAFF
TRBJ2-3 | TRBV6-4 | CASSEGPFQDTQYF
TRBJ2-3 | TRBV27 | CASRFRAQGDTQYF
TRBJ2-2 | TRBV28 | CASQTSGDGSTGELFF
TRBJ1-2 | TRBV6-5 | CASSGRDRGVGYTF
TRBJ1-5 | TRBV27 | CASSPGTGGGGNQPQHF
TRBJ1-1 | TRBV7-9 | CASSYRGQDTEAFF
TRBJ1-2 | TRBV7-9 | CASSPRFEGDYGYTF
TRBJ2-5 | TRBV15 | CATRPPDRGSEKTQYF
TRBJ2-7 | TRBV2 | CASGVEGGPTEQYF
TRBJ1-5 | TRBV7-9 | CASSFVGVNQPQHF
TRBJ2-1 | TRBV25-1 | CASSEARGSYNEQFF
TRBJ2-3 | TRBV6-4 | CASSDSLWVRALVDTQYF
TRBJ2-1 | TRBV19 | CASSIVVGSLSSYNEQFF
TRBJ1-2 | TRBV20-1 | CSGTGGHGYTF
TRBJ2-2 | TRBV7-2 | CASRPGTDTGELFF